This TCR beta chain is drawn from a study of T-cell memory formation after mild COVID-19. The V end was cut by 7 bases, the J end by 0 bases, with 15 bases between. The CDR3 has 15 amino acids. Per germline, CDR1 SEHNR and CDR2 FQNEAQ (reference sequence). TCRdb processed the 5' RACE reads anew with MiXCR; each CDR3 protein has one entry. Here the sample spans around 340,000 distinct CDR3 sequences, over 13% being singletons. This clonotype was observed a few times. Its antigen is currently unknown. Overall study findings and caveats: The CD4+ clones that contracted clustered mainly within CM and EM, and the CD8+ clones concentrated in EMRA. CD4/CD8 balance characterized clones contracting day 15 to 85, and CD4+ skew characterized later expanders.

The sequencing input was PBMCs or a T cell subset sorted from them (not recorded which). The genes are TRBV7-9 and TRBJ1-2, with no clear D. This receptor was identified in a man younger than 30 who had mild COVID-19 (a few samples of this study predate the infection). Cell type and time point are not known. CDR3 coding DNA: TGTGCCAGCACCCCAAGCGAGATAGCTAACTATGGCTACACCTTC. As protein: CASTPSEIANYGYTF.